Below, 19 T cell receptor beta chains from the same sample are listed, as sequenced in a study of cytotoxic CD8 clonotypes in ibrutinib-treated CLL. Sequencing used immunoSEQ multiplex PCR; TCRdb keeps in-frame clones, though not all of them. The table lists 250,000 to 350,000 clones, around 77% of them singletons. The input for sequencing was PBMCs, taken at disease progression, from a patient treated with ibrutinib. The receptors originated from a human donor with chronic lymphocytic leukemia.

The chain couples TRBV5-1 to TRBJ2-7; possible D gene TRBD1, 6 bases. The germline V and J ends were trimmed by 4 bases and 6 bases, with 20 bases remaining between them. The CDR3 is 15 residues long. The germline V gene encodes CDR1 SGHRS and CDR2 YFSETQ. CDR3 sequence reads: CASSPANTGFGEQYF. The CDR3 DNA sequence: TGCGCCAGCAGCCCCGCGAACACAGGGTTCGGCGAGCAGTACTTC.

The chain has TRBV2 and TRBJ2-7; D call uncertain. Germline CDR1 SNHLY, CDR2 FYNNEI. This CDR3 has 12 amino acids. V was trimmed by 7 bases and J by 5 bases, leaving 12 bases between them. The CDR3 sequence is CASIGFGHEQYF. The CDR3 bases are TGTGCCAGCATCGGGTTTGGACACGAGCAGTACTTC.

V is TRBV4-1 and J is TRBJ1-2, with D possibly matching TRBD1 (5 bases). The CDR3 covers 15 residues. Deletions cut 4 bases from V and 7 bases from J, with 19 bases between. Germline lookup yields CDR1 MGHRA and CDR2 YSYEKL. The CDR3 spells CASSPIPGTGGGYTF. The CDR3 bases are TGCGCCAGCAGCCCGATCCCCGGGACCGGGGGTGGCTACACCTTC.

This clone came up once. The rearrangement links TRBV10-2 to TRBJ2-7; D remains unclear. V was clipped by 5 bases and J by 0 bases, with 11 bases between them. CDR1 and CDR2 from the germline V gene are WSHSY and SAAADI. This CDR3 is built from 14 residues. The chain's CDR3 is CASSSALSSYEQYF. The DNA for the CDR3 is TGCGCCAGCAGTTCGGCCCTGAGCTCCTACGAGCAGTACTTC.

The rearrangement uses TRBV5-6 and TRBJ2-5, with D uncertain. Trimming took 0 bases from V and 1 from J, leaving 7 bases between them. Germline V CDR1 and CDR2: SGHDT, YYEEEE. This CDR3 has 14 residues. The CDR3 DNA is TGTGCCAGCAGCTTGGCACAGTTCCAAGAGACCCAGTACTTC. Its translation is CASSLAQFQETQYF.

The V call is TRBV7-2, the J call TRBJ2-7, with D uncertain. This CDR3 has 14 residues. The V gene's germline CDR1 is SGHTA and CDR2 FQGNSA. The germline V and J ends were trimmed by 5 bases and 0 bases, with 11 bases remaining between them. CDR3 in amino acids: CASSPGLGSYEQYF. Written as DNA, the CDR3 is TGTGCCAGCAGCCCGGGTCTCGGCTCCTACGAGCAGTACTTC.

The genes are TRBV6-5 and TRBJ1-2, with D maybe TRBD1 (5 bases). V lost 5 bases, J lost 7 bases, and 20 bases lay in between. The CDR3 contains 15 residues. CDR1 and CDR2 (germline): MNHEY, SVGAGI. The CDR3 nucleotides are TGTGCCAGCAGTCCCTTGGGGGATCCTAGTCGTGGCTACACCTTC. Translating it yields CASSPLGDPSRGYTF.

The chain has TRBV7-2 and TRBJ2-3, with 7 bases identical to TRBD2. The CDR3 is made up of 16 amino acids. V gave up 3 bases and J gave up 5 bases; unmatched junction bases: 11. Germline V lookup: CDR1 SGHTA, CDR2 FQGNSA. The CDR3 nucleotides read TGTGCCAGCAGCTTGGGACTAACCTTCTTGGGAGATACGCAGTATTTT. Encoded protein: CASSLGLTFLGDTQYF.

This chain uses TRBV29-1 with TRBJ1-2; D unclear. The CDR3 has 13 amino acids. Between the trimmed V and J ends, which lost 4 bases and 0 bases, there was a span of 9 bases. Looked up from germline, CDR1 is SQVTM and CDR2 is ANQGSEA. In nucleotides, the CDR3 is TGCAGCGTTGGTTCTTTCCCTAACTATGGCTACACCTTC. Residues: CSVGSFPNYGYTF.

The chain joins TRBV4-2 to TRBJ1-3; possibly TRBD1 for D (6 bases). Trimming took 3 bases from V and 4 from J, leaving 10 bases between them. The CDR3 loop spans 14 amino acids. Germline CDR1 reads LGHNA; CDR2 reads YNFKEQ. The CDR3 loop is CASSQRGLGNTIYF. The CDR3 nucleotides are TGTGCCAGCAGCCAGCGGGGGCTAGGAAACACCATATATTTT.

This clone occurred many times. The chain recombines TRBV15 with TRBJ1-2; 8 nucleotides agree with TRBD1. From germline, CDR1 is LNHNV and CDR2 YYDKDF (reference sequence). The length of the CDR3 is 13 residues. Trimming took 5 bases from V and 9 from J; bases not matched to a gene: 8. CDR3 bases: TGTGCCACCAGCGGCCGACAGGGGAAGCGCTACACCTTC. Protein: CATSGRQGKRYTF.

The sample holds a few counts of this clone. V and J are TRBV27 and TRBJ1-2, with D uncertain. Germline loops: CDR1 MNHEY, CDR2 SMNVEV (reference sequence). V was shortened by 6 bases and J by 5 bases, with 16 bases between the two germline ends. The CDR3 totals 14 residues. CDR3 nucleotides: TGTGCCAGCAGCCCGGGAGGCAACCTATATGGCTACACCTTC. Its translation: CASSPGGNLYGYTF.

V and J are TRBV7-8 and TRBJ2-7; D call uncertain. The V gene lost 2 bases and the J gene lost 0 bases, with 8 bases spanning the gap. Looked up from germline, CDR1 is SGHVS and CDR2 is FQNEAQ. This CDR3 comprises 14 residues. The CDR3: CASSLSRTSYEQYF. CDR3 DNA sequence: TGTGCCAGCAGCTTATCCAGAACCTCCTACGAGCAGTACTTC.

The genes are TRBV28 and TRBJ2-1; D assignment may be TRBD1 or TRBD2 (5 bases each). Germline V CDR1 and CDR2: MDHEN, SYDVKM. The CDR3 consists of 16 residues. Trimming left V 2 bases short and J 7 bases short, with 18 bases between. The CDR3 loop is CASSLGALAQWNEQFF. CDR3 coding DNA: TGTGCCAGCAGTTTAGGGGCTCTAGCCCAATGGAATGAGCAGTTCTTC.

The chain is built from TRBV5-6 and TRBJ1-2, with D unclear. This CDR3 has 11 residues. Trimming removed 4 bases at V and 3 bases at J, with 4 bases between. Germline V CDR1 and CDR2: SGHDT, YYEEEE. For the CDR3, the DNA is TGTGCCAGCAGCAGGGACTATGGCTACACCTTC. Translation gives CASSRDYGYTF.

The chain couples TRBV5-1 to TRBJ2-3; 12 positions agree with TRBD2. Trimming cost V 4 bases and J 2 bases; bases outside gene matches: 11. The germline CDR1 and CDR2 sequences are SGHRS and YFSETQ. The CDR3 length is 18 residues. The chain's CDR3 is CASSRLPPSGGDTDTQYF. The CDR3 DNA is TGCGCCAGCAGCCGACTACCTCCTAGCGGGGGGGACACAGATACGCAGTATTTT.

The gene calls are TRBV10-2 and TRBJ2-7; D unclear. Germline CDR1 is WSHSY and CDR2 is SAAADI. Trimming pared 0 bases from V and 0 bases from J, leaving 15 bases between. The length of the CDR3 is 17 residues. DNA for the CDR3: TGCGCCAGCAGTGAGTCCAGACCGGGCCCGAGCTCCTACGAGCAGTACTTC. This codes for CASSESRPGPSSYEQYF.

The rearrangement links TRBV11-2 to TRBJ1-3; no reliable D call. Germline V gene sequence: CDR1 SGHAT, CDR2 FQNNGV. The CDR3 sequence is 17 residues long. The V end was cut by 2 bases, the J end by 7 bases, with 21 bases between. This CDR3 reads CASSLPPAGKAWNTIYF. CDR3 bases: TGTGCCAGCAGCTTACCACCCGCGGGGAAGGCGTGGAACACCATATATTTT.

This sequence joins TRBV7-6 and TRBJ2-1; 14 bases match TRBD2. Germline CDR1 and CDR2: SGHVS and FNYEAQ. V shed 6 bases and J 7 bases; nucleotides not matched to a gene: 20. The CDR3 sequence is 20 residues long. CDR3 sequence reads: CASSQNPGLAGARWRNEQFF. CDR3 bases: TGTGCCAGCAGTCAAAACCCGGGACTAGCGGGGGCACGCTGGCGGAATGAGCAGTTCTTC.